Described below is a single TCR beta chain sequence and its context. The germline V and J ends were trimmed by 2 bases and 4 bases, with 9 bases remaining between them. CDR1 and CDR2 (germline): WNHNN, SYGVQD (reference sequence). CDR3 length equals 14 residues. These data are taken from a study of blood T cell repertoires in COVID-19. On the study more broadly: Whether acute or convalescent, the COVID-19 samples came from the United States, Italy and Spain. T cells, B-cell-depleted T cells, or PBMCs provided the cDNA or gDNA that served as material.

Sequencing was performed with immunoSEQ multiplex PCR; in TCRdb, only in-frame clones are kept and a portion is missing. The sample shows over 100,000 clones, approximately 89% of them seen only once. The clonotype originates from a man between 50 and 59 years old with acute or convalescent COVID-19. The V and J genes are TRBV10-1 and TRBJ2-1; D call uncertain. The sequenced sample consisted of peripheral blood. In DNA form, the CDR3 reads TGCGCCAGCAGTGAGAATATAGAGTACAATGAGCAGTTCTTC. Amino acids: CASSENIEYNEQFF.